These 25 T cell receptor beta chains share one sample of origin, sequenced in a study of T cell responses to AZD1222 COVID-19 vaccine. The method was immunoSEQ multiplex PCR; TCRdb's version includes in-frame clones alone and lacks a portion of them. The table includes more than 110,000 clones, about 93% detected once. The sequencing here drew on peripheral blood, taken on day 0 of AZD1222 vaccination. Every receptor here comes from an adult in good health.

The rearrangement uses TRBV7-2 and TRBJ2-3; D gene unclear. Trimming removed 2 bases from V and 4 bases from J, with 4 bases in between. The CDR3 runs to 12 residues. Germline V gene data show CDR1 as SGHTA and CDR2 as FQGNSA. The CDR3 DNA is TGTGCCAGCAGCTTATCACCAGATACGCAGTATTTT. Protein sequence: CASSLSPDTQYF.

This clone was counted a single time. The rearrangement joins TRBV9 to TRBJ1-1; 8 nucleotides align to TRBD1. The ends lost 3 bases at V and 7 bases at J; junction bases unmatched: 8. Germline CDR1 is SGDLS and CDR2 is YYNGEE. The CDR3 contains 14 residues. This chain's CDR3 is CASSASTGEVEAFF. The CDR3 nucleotides read TGTGCCAGCAGCGCCTCGACAGGGGAGGTTGAAGCTTTCTTT.

The chain has TRBV10-2 and TRBJ2-5, with D perhaps given as TRBD1 or TRBD2 (5 bases each). The V end lost 7 bases, the J end lost 2 bases, and 11 bases lay between the germline ends. There are 13 residues in the CDR3. Looked up from germline, CDR1 is WSHSY and CDR2 is SAAADI. CDR3 nucleotides: TGCGCCAGCACCGGGACGGGGCAAGAGACCCAGTACTTC. Translating gives CASTGTGQETQYF.

The rearrangement joins TRBV27 to TRBJ1-1; 11 nucleotides align to TRBD1. This CDR3 spans 15 amino acids. Germline V gene sequence: CDR1 MNHEY, CDR2 SMNVEV (reference sequence). The ends lost 8 bases at V and 3 bases at J; junction bases unmatched: 8. The CDR3 region is CASGGWTGGYTEAFF. The CDR3 DNA reads TGTGCCAGCGGGGGATGGACAGGGGGCTACACTGAAGCTTTCTTT.

V is TRBV5-1 and J is TRBJ2-1, with 7 nucleotides matching TRBD2. Germline CDR1 SGHRS, CDR2 YFSETQ. V was pared by 0 bases and J by 7 bases, with 13 bases of the junction left unmatched. The CDR3 spans 17 residues. Here the CDR3 reads CASSLAPTGLIANEQFF. DNA of the CDR3: TGCGCCAGCAGCTTGGCCCCTACGGGACTAATCGCGAATGAGCAGTTCTTC.

This chain joins TRBV28 and TRBJ2-1; D is uncertain. The CDR3 is 14 residues long. Germline assignment: CDR1 MDHEN and CDR2 SYDVKM. V was shortened by 6 bases and J by 3 bases, with 12 bases between the two germline ends. The CDR3 region is CASSLVGIYNEQFF. CDR3 coding DNA: TGTGCCAGCAGCCTCGTTGGCATCTACAATGAGCAGTTCTTC.

This clone showed up just once. The J gene is TRBJ2-1, the V gene TRBV28, with D maybe TRBD2 (6 bases). Germline CDR1 reads MDHEN; CDR2 reads SYDVKM. The CDR3 is 14 amino acids. The V end was cut by 3 bases, the J end by 0 bases, with 6 bases between. The CDR3 loop is CASSFGSSYNEQFF. The CDR3 DNA sequence: TGTGCCAGCAGTTTCGGGAGCTCCTACAATGAGCAGTTCTTC.

The chain employs TRBV19 and TRBJ2-1, with a tentative D call TRBD1 (6 bases). Trimming cost V 6 bases and J 7 bases, with 13 bases left between them. CDR3 size: 13 residues. Germline lookup yields CDR1 LNHDA and CDR2 SQIVND (reference sequence). CDR3 protein: CASSSDRLNEQFF. The CDR3 region has the DNA TGTGCCAGTAGCTCTGACAGGCTGAATGAGCAGTTCTTC.

The V gene is TRBV27, the J gene TRBJ1-3; 9 positions match TRBD1. The length of the CDR3 is 14 residues. V was clipped by 4 bases and J by 7 bases; unmatched bases: 5. Germline V gives CDR1 MNHEY, CDR2 SMNVEV (reference sequence). CDR3 sequence: CASSSQGAGNTIYF. CDR3 in DNA: TGTGCCAGCAGTTCACAGGGGGCCGGTAACACCATATATTTT.

This rearrangement joins TRBV6-5 to TRBJ1-1, with D uncertain. The CDR3 length is 13 residues. Per germline, CDR1 MNHEY and CDR2 SVGAGI. The ends were cut back, 0 bases at V and 1 base at J, with 3 bases in the middle. The DNA for the CDR3 is TGTGCCAGCAGTTACTCGACGAACACTGAAGCTTTCTTT. Its translation: CASSYSTNTEAFF.

This clone was seen only a few times. The rearrangement uses TRBV28 and TRBJ1-1; D unresolved. The CDR3 consists of 14 residues. The germline gives CDR1 MDHEN, CDR2 SYDVKM. V was clipped by 3 bases and J by 0 bases, with 8 bases between them. The CDR3 loop reads CASSLGGMNTEAFF. CDR3 nucleotide sequence: TGTGCCAGCAGTTTGGGAGGAATGAACACTGAAGCTTTCTTT.

The V gene is TRBV5-4, the J gene TRBJ2-5; no firm D call. The CDR3 runs 13 residues. Germline lookup yields CDR1 SGHNT and CDR2 YYREEE (reference sequence). The V end lost 2 bases, the J end lost 5 bases, and 10 bases lay between the germline ends. In nucleotides, the CDR3 is TGTGCCAGCAGCTTAGGTTATTCGGAGACCCAGTACTTC. This codes for CASSLGYSETQYF.

The chain employs TRBV28 and TRBJ1-2; D not certain. The CDR3 has 13 residues. V lost 5 bases, J lost 8 bases, and 15 bases lay in between. Germline V gene data show CDR1 as MDHEN and CDR2 as SYDVKM. The CDR3 region is CASSPRQASGYTF. The CDR3 DNA sequence: TGTGCCAGCAGTCCTCGGCAGGCAAGCGGCTACACCTTC.

This sequence joins TRBV7-2 and TRBJ1-6; a weak D match, TRBD1 (6 bases). The CDR3 runs to 16 residues. Germline values: CDR1 SGHTA, CDR2 FQGNSA. The V end was cut by 5 bases, the J end by 9 bases, with 20 bases between. The CDR3 nucleotides are TGTGCCAGCAGCCCTACATGGGCGGGGGCCGGTTCACCCCTCCACTTT. Translated: CASSPTWAGAGSPLHF. The full variable domain, its missing parts supplied by reference TRBV7-2 and TRBJ1-6, is GAGVSQSPSNKVTEKGKDVELRCDPISGHTALYWYRQSLGQGLEFLIYFQGNSAPDKSGLPSDRFSAERTGGSVSTLTIQRTQQEDSAVYLCASSPTWAGAGSPLHFGNGTRLTVT.

This rearrangement joins TRBV5-6 to TRBJ2-3; D is ambiguous. Trimming pared 2 bases from V and 3 bases from J, leaving 7 bases between. This CDR3 comprises 13 residues. Germline-derived CDR1 and CDR2 are SGHDT and YYEEEE. For the CDR3, the DNA is TGTGCCAGCAGCTTTCCCGGAACAGATACGCAGTATTTT. It yields the protein CASSFPGTDTQYF.

This clone was detected once. The gene calls are TRBV28 and TRBJ1-2; TRBD1 agrees at 10 bases. The CDR3 has 15 residues. Germline loops: CDR1 MDHEN, CDR2 SYDVKM. The V and J ends lost 7 bases and 1 base, in that order; junction bases with no gene match: 6. The CDR3, as DNA: TGTGCCAGCAAAGACAGGGGGCAATATAACTATGGCTACACCTTC. As protein: CASKDRGQYNYGYTF.

CDR3 in amino acids: CASSRETGGDEKLFF. The CDR3 nucleotides are TGTGCCAGCAGTAGGGAGACAGGGGGTGACGAAAAACTGTTTTTT. The chain uses TRBV5-8 and TRBJ1-4, with 9 bases that match TRBD1. Germline V gives CDR1 SGHTS, CDR2 YDEGEE. CDR3 length equals 15 residues. V dropped 5 bases and J dropped 8; count of bases not matched to a gene: 10.

This sequence joins TRBV19 and TRBJ2-1; 10 positions agree with TRBD1. V lost 6 bases and J lost 6; bases outside the gene matches: 20. Germline CDR1 and CDR2: LNHDA and SQIVND (reference sequence). CDR3 length: 19 amino acids. The CDR3 spells CASSSRQGAWGAGVNEQFF. CDR3 DNA: TGTGCCAGTAGCTCCCGACAGGGGGCCTGGGGAGCGGGAGTCAATGAGCAGTTCTTC.

This chain links TRBV10-3 with TRBJ2-3; D is perhaps TRBD2 (7 bases). Trimming removed 8 bases at V and 4 bases at J, with 19 bases between. The CDR3 covers 15 residues. CDR1 is ENHRY and CDR2 is SYGVKD in the germline V gene. The CDR3 spells CAISRGGGLADTQYF. The CDR3 DNA is TGTGCCATCTCGAGGGGGGGCGGGTTAGCAGATACGCAGTATTTT.

This chain joins TRBV6-1 and TRBJ1-2, with D tentatively TRBD1 (5 bases). CDR1 is MNHNS, CDR2 SASEGT, per germline. The CDR3 is 16 residues long. V lost 2 bases, J lost 7 bases, and 20 bases lay in between. The CDR3 DNA reads as TGTGCCAGCAGTGAACCCGTGGGACGGAGGCACCGTGGCTACACCTTC. This sequence encodes CASSEPVGRRHRGYTF.

V and J are TRBV7-9 and TRBJ2-1; 12 positions match TRBD2. This CDR3 is 13 amino acids long. From germline, CDR1 is SEHNR and CDR2 FQNEAQ (reference sequence). J lost 15 bases, V lost 5 bases, and 8 bases had no gene match. This CDR3 reads CASSAATSGSPFF. CDR3 sequence (DNA): TGTGCCAGCAGCGCAGCGACTAGCGGGAGTCCGTTCTTC.

The J gene is TRBJ1-3, the V gene TRBV13; D is uncertain. This CDR3 region has 12 residues. Germline V gives CDR1 PRHDT, CDR2 FYEKMQ (reference sequence). Trimming cost V 5 bases and J 4 bases, with 6 bases left between them. CDR3 protein: CASSLGGNTIYF. CDR3 bases: TGTGCCAGCAGCCTCGGGGGAAACACCATATATTTT.

The chain couples TRBV19 to TRBJ1-2; D is unclear. CDR3 size: 12 residues. V shed 10 bases and J shed 7 bases, with 16 bases lying between them. Per germline, CDR1 LNHDA and CDR2 SQIVND (reference sequence). The CDR3 nucleotides are TGTGCCAAGTCGTCTTTGCACATTGGCTACACCTTC. Amino acids: CAKSSLHIGYTF.

The chain employs TRBV19 and TRBJ1-2; maybe TRBD1 (6 bases). Trimming left V 7 bases short and J 8 bases short, with 20 bases between. Germline assignment: CDR1 LNHDA and CDR2 SQIVND (reference sequence). The CDR3 is 14 amino acids. The CDR3 nucleotides read TGTGCCAGTACCGATGGGGGGACACTGAGGGGCTACACCTTC. It specifies CASTDGGTLRGYTF. Full variable domain (missing parts from reference TRBV19 and TRBJ1-2): DGGITQSPKYLFRKEGQNVTLSCEQNLNHDAMYWYRQDPGQGLRLIYYSQIVNDFQKGDIAEGYSVSREKKESFPLTVTSAQKNPTAFYLCASTDGGTLRGYTFGSGTRLTVV.

This chain links TRBV7-2 with TRBJ2-1; TRBD1 might be the D (6 bases). The CDR3 contains 16 residues. V was clipped by 4 bases and J by 8 bases, with 21 bases between them. Per germline, CDR1 SGHTA and CDR2 FQGNSA. The CDR3 nucleotides are TGTGCCAGCAGCTCTAAACGGAGCTCAGGGGCGGATGAGCAGTTCTTC. Its translation is CASSSKRSSGADEQFF.